Presented here are 27 T cell receptor beta chains from one specimen sequenced in a study of T cells in Graves' hyperthyroidism and ophthalmopathy. Researchers amplified the TCR beta CDR3 regions from RNA transcripts. TCR CDR3 underwent first-round RT-PCR with the HTBI primer set. Each CDR3 protein is one row after TCRdb ran MiXCR on the multiplex PCR reads. The table lists about 400,000 distinct CDR3 sequences, about 15% of them singletons. Sequenced input: blood. These TCRs come from a woman aged 60-75 years with Graves' ophthalmopathy.

This chain joins TRBV5-6 and TRBJ2-5, with D unresolved. The length of the CDR3 is 15 residues. Trimming removed 3 bases at V and 2 bases at J, with 14 bases between. CDR1 and CDR2 from the germline V gene are SGHDT and YYEEEE. CDR3: CASSYGPGGQETQYF. The CDR3 region has the DNA TGTGCCAGCAGCTACGGCCCGGGTGGACAAGAGACCCAGTACTTC.

This clonotype has ten or more counts. This chain links TRBV20-1 with TRBJ2-3, with 7 nucleotides matching TRBD1. The length of the CDR3 is 15 residues. CDR1 and CDR2 (germline): DFQATT, SNEGSKA (reference sequence). Trimming cost V 6 bases and J 3 bases; bases outside gene matches: 12. The CDR3 DNA sequence: TGCAGTGCAGAGCTAGCACCAGGGGGAACAGATACGCAGTATTTT. This encodes CSAELAPGGTDTQYF.

The sample holds many counts of this clonotype. J is TRBJ2-5 and V is TRBV5-4, with D maybe TRBD1 (6 bases). Germline values: CDR1 SGHNT, CDR2 YYREEE (reference sequence). The V end was cut by 0 bases, the J end by 12 bases, with 12 bases between. The CDR3 extends over 12 amino acids. The CDR3 region has the DNA TGTGCCAGCAGCTTGGGGACAGCACGAAAGTACTTC. Its protein product is CASSLGTARKYF.

There are many counts of this clonotype. The V call is TRBV11-2, the J call TRBJ1-2; D is unclear. From germline, CDR1 is SGHAT and CDR2 FQNNGV. The length of the CDR3 is 13 residues. Trimming shortened V by 5 bases and J by 8 bases, and 15 bases separated the two germline ends. The CDR3 loop is CASSPLKEVGYTF. In DNA, the CDR3 is TGTGCCAGCAGCCCATTAAAGGAGGTGGGCTACACCTTC.

This clonotype was counted at least ten times. The chain combines TRBV5-1 with TRBJ2-1; perhaps TRBD1 as D (6 bases). CDR3 length equals 15 residues. CDR1 and CDR2 from the germline V gene are SGHRS and YFSETQ. V was pared by 5 bases and J by 0 bases, with 12 bases between. The CDR3 sequence is CASRGAPPSYNEQFF. As DNA, the CDR3 is TGCGCCAGCAGGGGGGCCCCGCCCTCCTACAATGAGCAGTTCTTC.

The chain has TRBV11-3 and TRBJ2-1, with 16 bases matching TRBD2. CDR1 and CDR2 from the germline V gene are SGHNT and YENEEA. The CDR3 runs to 17 residues. The ends lost 4 bases at V and 8 bases at J; junction bases unmatched: 8. This CDR3 is CASSSGLAGGSGDEQFF. The CDR3 coding sequence is TGTGCCAGCAGCTCGGGACTAGCGGGAGGGTCGGGTGATGAGCAGTTCTTC.

This clonotype appeared many times. This chain connects TRBV30 to TRBJ1-5; 8 positions match TRBD1. The J segment lost 6 bases and the V segment lost 5 bases, leaving 6 bases of the junction unmatched. The V gene's germline CDR1 is GTSNPN and CDR2 SVGIG (reference sequence). This CDR3 contains 13 residues. CDR3 sequence: CAWADREGQPQHF. CDR3 sequence (DNA): TGTGCCTGGGCGGACAGGGAGGGTCAGCCCCAGCATTTT.

This clonotype was recorded at least ten times. J is TRBJ2-2 and V is TRBV27; D uncertain. Germline V gene sequence: CDR1 MNHEY, CDR2 SMNVEV (reference sequence). This CDR3 has 12 amino acids. Between the trimmed V and J ends, which lost 4 bases and 6 bases, there was a span of 6 bases. Written as DNA, the CDR3 is TGTGCCAGCAGTTATCGGGCCGGGGAGCTGTTTTTT. Translation: CASSYRAGELFF.

This clonotype appeared a few times. This chain connects TRBV5-1 to TRBJ2-1; 7 bases match TRBD1. Germline trimming cut 3 bases from V and 13 bases from J; bases unmatched to any gene: 7. The CDR3 runs 12 residues. Germline V lookup: CDR1 SGHRS, CDR2 YFSETQ. CDR3: CASSSGQAPQFF. In DNA form, the CDR3 reads TGCGCCAGCAGCTCCGGACAGGCGCCTCAGTTCTTC.

The chain recombines TRBV9 with TRBJ2-1; D possibly corresponds to TRBD2 (6 bases). The CDR3 consists of 15 residues. V lost 3 bases to trimming and J lost 3 bases, with 13 bases between them. The germline V gene encodes CDR1 SGDLS and CDR2 YYNGEE. The CDR3 reads CASSGDWRDYNEQFF. The DNA of the CDR3 is TGTGCCAGCAGCGGAGATTGGCGGGACTACAATGAGCAGTTCTTC.

This chain uses TRBV6-1 with TRBJ2-2; the D is unclear. Germline V gene sequence: CDR1 MNHNS, CDR2 SASEGT. V lost 8 bases and J lost 0, with 10 bases in between. The CDR3 is made up of 14 amino acids. DNA of the CDR3: TGTGCCAGCGGGGTCTCTCCGAACACCGGGGAGCTGTTTTTT. As protein: CASGVSPNTGELFF.

The chain is built from TRBV6-2 or TRBV6-3 and TRBJ2-7, with TRBD2 as a possible D gene (5 bases). Looked up from germline, CDR1 is MNHEY and CDR2 is SVGEGT. Deletions cut 2 bases from V and 0 bases from J, with 8 bases between. The CDR3 runs 14 residues. CDR3 bases: TGTGCCAGCAGTTACCGAGACTACTCCTACGAGCAGTACTTC. Translating it yields CASSYRDYSYEQYF.

This clonotype was counted at least ten times. The chain recombines TRBV5-1 with TRBJ2-1; TRBD2 agrees at 11 bases. The CDR3 covers 15 residues. In germline, CDR1 is SGHRS, CDR2 YFSETQ. Trimming took 3 bases from V and 9 from J; bases not matched to a gene: 8. CDR3 bases: TGCGCCAGCAGCTCCGGAGGGCTAGCGGGGGGTGAGCAGTTCTTC. This encodes CASSSGGLAGGEQFF.

The V and J genes are TRBV5-1 and TRBJ2-7; 12 bases fit TRBD2. This CDR3 has 15 residues. V dropped 3 bases and J dropped 2; count of bases not matched to a gene: 3. Germline CDR1 SGHRS, CDR2 YFSETQ. CDR3 protein: CASSSRTSGTYEQYF. The CDR3 DNA reads TGCGCCAGCAGCTCCCGGACTAGCGGGACCTACGAGCAGTACTTC.

A few counts support this clonotype. The chain has TRBV30 and TRBJ2-5, with 7 bases fitting TRBD2. CDR1 is GTSNPN, CDR2 SVGIG, per germline (reference sequence). V lost 5 bases to trimming and J lost 0 bases; unmatched junction nucleotides: 6. The CDR3 runs to 14 residues. The DNA of the CDR3 is TGTGCCTGGGCCGGGGGGAGGGACCAAGAGACCCAGTACTTC. It yields the protein CAWAGGRDQETQYF.

This clonotype showed up many times. The chain joins TRBV27 to TRBJ2-7, with TRBD2 matching 14 bases. The V gene's germline CDR1 is MNHEY and CDR2 SMNVEV (reference sequence). The ends lost 6 bases at V and 3 bases at J; junction bases unmatched: 7. CDR3 length: 16 residues. CDR3 nucleotide sequence: TGTGCCAGCAGAGGACTAGCGGGAGGAAAGGGCTACGAGCAGTACTTC. As protein: CASRGLAGGKGYEQYF.

This clonotype has at least ten counts. CDR3 bases: TGTGCCAGCCCCCGTGCCGGTCTGAGAGATACGCAGTATTTT. It specifies CASPRAGLRDTQYF. The rearrangement uses TRBV7-3 and TRBJ2-3; D is undetermined. With 8 bases removed from V and 5 bases from J, the gap between germline ends came to 17 bases. Germline loops: CDR1 SGHTA, CDR2 FQGTGA. This CDR3 comprises 14 residues.

This clonotype appeared many times. This chain connects TRBV11-2 to TRBJ2-7; TRBD2 is a possible D gene (6 bases). Trimming took 5 bases from V and 0 from J, leaving 20 bases between them. The CDR3 runs to 17 residues. The germline V gene encodes CDR1 SGHAT and CDR2 FQNNGV. The CDR3 loop reads CASSQPQERAISYEQYF. The CDR3 nucleotides are TGTGCCAGCAGCCAACCTCAGGAGCGGGCTATCTCCTACGAGCAGTACTTC.

The V and J genes are TRBV2 and TRBJ2-1, with D uncertain. The CDR3 sequence is 15 residues long. CDR1 is SNHLY and CDR2 is FYNNEI in the germline V gene. With 5 bases removed from V and 5 bases from J, the gap between germline ends came to 16 bases. The CDR3 DNA is TGTGCCAGCAGTTCCATGAGGCGTGGGGACAATGAGCAGTTCTTC. Its translation: CASSSMRRGDNEQFF.

Ten or more counts support this clonotype. The chain couples TRBV5-1 to TRBJ2-1; D unresolved. The CDR3 contains 12 residues. V was trimmed by 4 bases and J by 5 bases, leaving 7 bases between them. Germline lookup yields CDR1 SGHRS and CDR2 YFSETQ. CDR3 in DNA: TGCGCCAGCAGCGGGATCGACAATGAGCAGTTCTTC. Translating gives CASSGIDNEQFF.

A remark on this clonotype: Just one base apart from a much larger clone, this may be a read error. The J gene is TRBJ2-1, the V gene TRBV24-1, with 7 positions matching TRBD2. This CDR3 spans 16 amino acids. Germline V gives CDR1 KGHDR, CDR2 SFDVKD. V lost 6 bases, J lost 7 bases, and 14 bases stayed unmatched. DNA for the CDR3: TGTGCCACCAGTTATCCAGGCAGCGGGACCCCGAATGAGCAGTTCTTC. Protein: CATSYPGSGTPNEQFF.

This clonotype has at least ten counts. The chain combines TRBV6-2 or TRBV6-3 with TRBJ1-2; TRBD1 is a possible D gene (5 bases). This CDR3 has 13 residues. Germline loops: CDR1 MNHEY, CDR2 SVGEGT. V was clipped by 5 bases and J by 7 bases, with 14 bases between them. CDR3: CASSPRQFGGYTF. The CDR3 nucleotides read TGTGCCAGCAGTCCTCGACAGTTCGGTGGCTACACCTTC.

This clonotype was found many times. The CDR3 spells CASSTAPNTEAFF. DNA for the CDR3: TGTGCCAGCAGCACGGCACCGAACACTGAAGCTTTCTTT. V and J are TRBV9 and TRBJ1-1; no clear D. Germline lookup yields CDR1 SGDLS and CDR2 YYNGEE. Trimming stripped 4 bases from V and 1 base from J, with 8 bases between. This CDR3 has 13 residues.

This clonotype was picked up a small number of times. The rearrangement joins TRBV20-1 to TRBJ2-1; the D is unclear. Germline V gene lookup returns CDR1 DFQATT and CDR2 SNEGSKA (reference sequence). The CDR3 runs to 15 residues. V was shortened by 6 bases and J by 2 bases, with 17 bases between the two germline ends. The CDR3 nucleotides read TGCAGTGCCCCAGTTGAGGACCATCCCTACAATGAGCAGTTCTTC. The encoded protein is CSAPVEDHPYNEQFF.

This clonotype showed up many times. V gene TRBV11-2 combines with J gene TRBJ2-3; D is uncertain. The CDR3 sequence is 15 residues long. The germline CDR1 and CDR2 sequences are SGHAT and FQNNGV. Trimming took off 4 bases at V and 0 bases at J, with 11 bases between the two ends. The CDR3: CASSSHGGSTDTQYF. CDR3 DNA: TGTGCCAGCAGCTCCCATGGCGGAAGCACAGATACGCAGTATTTT.

The sample holds a few counts of this clonotype. This chain uses TRBV13 with TRBJ2-5; tentative D call: TRBD2 (6 bases). The germline CDR1 and CDR2 sequences are PRHDT and FYEKMQ (reference sequence). The V end lost 5 bases, the J end lost 7 bases, and 14 bases lay between the germline ends. The CDR3 contains 13 residues. CDR3 in amino acids: CASSPTGEGTQYF. CDR3 bases: TGTGCCAGCAGCCCAACGGGAGAGGGGACCCAGTACTTC.

This clonotype has a count of ten or more. The V gene is TRBV2, the J gene TRBJ2-2, with D tentatively TRBD1 (5 bases). V was pared by 2 bases and J by 1 base, with 14 bases between. The CDR3 spans 17 residues. From germline, CDR1 is SNHLY and CDR2 FYNNEI. The CDR3 DNA is TGTGCCAGCAGTGAACCCCTAGGGGTCCTGAACACCGGGGAGCTGTTTTTT. Amino acid sequence: CASSEPLGVLNTGELFF.